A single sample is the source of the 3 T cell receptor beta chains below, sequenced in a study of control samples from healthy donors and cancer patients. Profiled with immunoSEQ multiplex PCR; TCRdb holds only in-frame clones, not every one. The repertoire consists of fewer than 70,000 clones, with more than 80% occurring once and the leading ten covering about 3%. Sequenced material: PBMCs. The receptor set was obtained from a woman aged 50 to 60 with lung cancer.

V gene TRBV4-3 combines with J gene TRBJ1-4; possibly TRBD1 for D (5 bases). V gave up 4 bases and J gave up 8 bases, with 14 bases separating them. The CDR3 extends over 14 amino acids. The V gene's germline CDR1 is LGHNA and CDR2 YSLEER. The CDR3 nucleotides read TGCGCCAGCAGCCCCAGGGCTGGGCGAGAAAAACTGTTTTTT. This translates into CASSPRAGREKLFF.

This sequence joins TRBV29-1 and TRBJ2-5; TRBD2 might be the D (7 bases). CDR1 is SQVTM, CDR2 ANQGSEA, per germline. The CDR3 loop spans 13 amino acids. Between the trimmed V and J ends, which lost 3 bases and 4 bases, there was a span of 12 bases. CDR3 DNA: TGCAGCGTTGATTCGGGGGGCGTAGAGACCCAGTACTTC. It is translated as CSVDSGGVETQYF.

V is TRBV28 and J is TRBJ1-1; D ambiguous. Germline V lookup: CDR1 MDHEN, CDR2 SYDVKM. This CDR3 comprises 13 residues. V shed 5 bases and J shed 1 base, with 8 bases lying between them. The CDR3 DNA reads TGTGCCAGCAGTATAGACAAGAACACTGAAGCTTTCTTT. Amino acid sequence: CASSIDKNTEAFF.